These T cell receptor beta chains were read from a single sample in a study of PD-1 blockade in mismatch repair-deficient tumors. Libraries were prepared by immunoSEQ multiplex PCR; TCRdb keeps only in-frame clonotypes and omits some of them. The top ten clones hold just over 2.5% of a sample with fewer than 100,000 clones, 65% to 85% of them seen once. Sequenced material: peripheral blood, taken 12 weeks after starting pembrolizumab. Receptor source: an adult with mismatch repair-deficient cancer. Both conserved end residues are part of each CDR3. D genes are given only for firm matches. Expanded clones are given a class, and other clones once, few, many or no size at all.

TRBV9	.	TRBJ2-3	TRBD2	TGTGCCAGCAGCTCTACCGGGACTAGGGGCACAGATACGCAGTATTTT	CASSSTGTRGTDTQYF
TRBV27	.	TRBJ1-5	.	TGTGCCAGCAGCATATCATATCTGGATAATCAGCCCCAGCATTTT	CASSISYLDNQPQHF
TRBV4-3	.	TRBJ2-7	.	TGCGCCAGCAGCCAACCCGGGACACCGGGGGAGCAGTACTTC	CASSQPGTPGEQYF
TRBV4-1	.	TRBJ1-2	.	TGCGCCAGCAGCCAAGGCCCGATAAGGACTTTATCTAGCGGCTACACCTTC	CASSQGPIRTLSSGYTF
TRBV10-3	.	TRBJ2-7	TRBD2	TGTGCCATCAGTGAGTCGTGGCGGGAGGGCACCTACGAGCAGTACTTC	CAISESWREGTYEQYF
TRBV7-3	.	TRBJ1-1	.	TGTGCCAGCAGCTTTTCAGACAACACTGAAGCTTTCTTT	CASSFSDNTEAFF
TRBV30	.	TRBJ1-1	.	TGTGCCTGGACCCCCTTAGTGAGCGCGGGGCTTACTGAAGCTTTCTTT	CAWTPLVSAGLTEAFF
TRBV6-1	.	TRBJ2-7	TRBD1	TGTGCCAGCAGTGAAAGGGACAGCTACGAGCAGTACTTC	CASSERDSYEQYF
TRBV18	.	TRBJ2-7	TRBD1	TGTGCCAGCTCAACCCAGACAGGGGGGGCCTACGAGCAGTACTTC	CASSTQTGGAYEQYF
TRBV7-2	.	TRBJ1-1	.	TGTGCCAGCAGCTTATACCGGAACACTGAAGCTTTCTTT	CASSLYRNTEAFF
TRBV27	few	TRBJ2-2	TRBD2	TGTGCCAGCAGTGGGGAAGTGGGGGGGGCCGGGGAGCTGTTTTTT	CASSGEVGGAGELFF
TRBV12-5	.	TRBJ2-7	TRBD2	TGTGCTAGTGGTTTGGACACTACTCCGGGACTCAAAGCCCCGGGACTAGGCGCTATCTACGAGCAGTACTTC	CASGLDTTPGLKAPGLGAIYEQYF
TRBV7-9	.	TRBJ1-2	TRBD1	TGTGCCAGCAGATCCGAAAGGACAGGCTCTGGCTACACCTTC	CASRSERTGSGYTF
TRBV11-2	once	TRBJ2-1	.	TGTGCCAGCAGATCCGGAGGAAGGGGCAATGAGCAGTTCTTC	CASRSGGRGNEQFF
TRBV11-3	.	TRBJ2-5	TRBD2	TGTGCCAGCAGCTATGTGGGACTAGCGCAAGAGACCCAGTACTTC	CASSYVGLAQETQYF
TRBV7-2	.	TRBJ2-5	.	TGTGCCAGCAGCTATTCAGTAGGGGGGCCTCAAGAGACCCAGTACTTC	CASSYSVGGPQETQYF
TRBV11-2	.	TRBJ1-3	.	TGTGCCAGCAGCTCCCTTCGCAGGGATGGAAACACCATATATTTT	CASSSLRRDGNTIYF
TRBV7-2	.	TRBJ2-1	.	TGTGCCAGCAGCTTAGTAGCGTCGGGCAATGAGCAGTTCTTC	CASSLVASGNEQFF
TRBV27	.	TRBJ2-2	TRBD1	TGTGCCAGCAGGGGACAGGGTCTCACCGGGGAGCTGTTTTTT	CASRGQGLTGELFF
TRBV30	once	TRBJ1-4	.	TGTGCCTGGAGTGATCGGGGCGGAAAAGAAAAACTGTTTTTT	CAWSDRGGKEKLFF
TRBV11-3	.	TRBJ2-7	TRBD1	TGTGCCAGCAGTTCGCCAGCGGGACAGGGATTATACGAGCAGTACTTC	CASSSPAGQGLYEQYF
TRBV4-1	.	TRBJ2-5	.	TGCGCCAGCAGCCAAGCGGTGGCATTCCGGGAGACCCAGTACTTC	CASSQAVAFRETQYF
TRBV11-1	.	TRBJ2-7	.	TGTGCCAGCAGCTTAGTTTGGGCGAATCACTACGAGCAGTACTTC	CASSLVWANHYEQYF
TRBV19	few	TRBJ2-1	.	TGTGCCAGTAGTATAGAGGGAAGTTTCTCCAATGAGCAGTTCTTC	CASSIEGSFSNEQFF
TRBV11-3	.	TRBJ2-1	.	TGTGCCAGCAGCTTATACGAAAGGGGGAATGAGCAGTTCTTC	CASSLYERGNEQFF
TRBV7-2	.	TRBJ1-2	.	TGTGCCAGCAGCCCGGCCGGGACCGGCTATGGCTACACCTTC	CASSPAGTGYGYTF
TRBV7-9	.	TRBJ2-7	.	TGTGCCAGCAGATTGTTGAATGACGAGCAGTACTTC	CASRLLNDEQYF
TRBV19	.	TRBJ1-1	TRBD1	TGTGCCAGTAGTTCACAGGGGATTGGCACTGAAGCTTTCTTT	CASSSQGIGTEAFF
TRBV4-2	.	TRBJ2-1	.	TGTGCCAGCAGCCTAGCGACAGGACTAAATGACGGTGAGCAGTTCTTC	CASSLATGLNDGEQFF
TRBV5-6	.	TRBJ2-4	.	TGTGCCAGCAGCCCGGCGGGTTCCAAAAACATTCAGTACTTC	CASSPAGSKNIQYF
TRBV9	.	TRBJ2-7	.	TGTGCCAGCAGCGTGGGTTCAAAGGACGAGCAGTACTTC	CASSVGSKDEQYF
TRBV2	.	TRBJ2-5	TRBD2	TGTGCCAGCGGGACTAGCGGGAGCGGAAGGGTAGAGACCCAGTACTTC	CASGTSGSGRVETQYF
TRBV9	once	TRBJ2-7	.	TGTGCCAGCAGCGCCCTAGGATCCTACGAGCAGTACTTC	CASSALGSYEQYF
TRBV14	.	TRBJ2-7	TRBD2	TGTGCCAGCAGCCATGGACTAGCGGGAGTGGACGAGCAGTACTTC	CASSHGLAGVDEQYF
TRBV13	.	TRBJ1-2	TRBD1	TGTGCCAGCAGCCCTCCCCATGGAGGGGGCGCGGAAGGCTACACCTTC	CASSPPHGGGAEGYTF
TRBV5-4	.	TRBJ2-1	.	TGTGCCAGCAGCTTGCCCTCGACCAATGAGCAGTTCTTC	CASSLPSTNEQFF
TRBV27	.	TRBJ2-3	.	TGTGCCAGTCGATCGTGGTGGGGGGCTGACAAGATAACGCAGTATTTT	CASRSWWGADKITQYF
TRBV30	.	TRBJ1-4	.	TGTGCCTGTCCCCGCCGTCTGGGGAATGAAAAACTGTTTTTT	CACPRRLGNEKLFF
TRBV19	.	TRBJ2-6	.	TGTGCCAGTAGTATACGGAGCTCTGGGGCCAACGTCCTGACTTTC	CASSIRSSGANVLTF
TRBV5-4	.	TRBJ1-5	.	TGTGCCAGCAGCTTCTCTGGGGAGGTTCAGCCCCAGCATTTT	CASSFSGEVQPQHF
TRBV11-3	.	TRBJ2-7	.	TGTGCCAGCAGCTACCGGGACCACGGAGAGGGATACGAGCAGTACTTC	CASSYRDHGEGYEQYF
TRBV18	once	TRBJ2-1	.	TGTGCCAGCTCACCACCGAGCATCAAAGAGCAGTTCTTC	CASSPPSIKEQFF
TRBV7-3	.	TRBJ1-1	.	TGTGCCAGCAGCGCCGATATGAACACTGAAGCTTTCTTT	CASSADMNTEAFF
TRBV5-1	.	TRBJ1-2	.	TGCGCCAGCAGCTTGGTCGACATGAGCTATGGCTACACCTTC	CASSLVDMSYGYTF
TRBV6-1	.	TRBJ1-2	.	TGTGCCAGCAAATTGACAGAAGCTAACTATGGCTACACCTTC	CASKLTEANYGYTF
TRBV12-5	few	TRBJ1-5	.	TGTGCTAGTGGTGCCAGGGTCGGCCAGCCCCAGCATTTT	CASGARVGQPQHF
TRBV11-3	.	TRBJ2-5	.	TGTGCCAGCAGCATGAGGGGTTTGGAGACCCAGTACTTC	CASSMRGLETQYF
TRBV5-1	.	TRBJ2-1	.	TGCGCCAGCAGCTTGGCCGAGTTGACTTCAAGTGAGCAGTTCTTC	CASSLAELTSSEQFF
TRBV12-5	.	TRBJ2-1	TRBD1	TGTGCTAGTGGTACCCCCTCAGGGGGCTATGAGCAGTTCTTC	CASGTPSGGYEQFF
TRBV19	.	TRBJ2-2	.	TGTGCCAGTATCCGAGGGGTGAACACCGGGGAGCTGTTTTTT	CASIRGVNTGELFF
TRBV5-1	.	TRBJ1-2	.	TGCGCCAGCAGCCCTGAGGGTTTAGACTATGGCTACACCTTC	CASSPEGLDYGYTF
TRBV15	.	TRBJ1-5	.	TGTGCCACCAGCCCCTTCCTAGCTAATCAGCCCCAGCATTTT	CATSPFLANQPQHF
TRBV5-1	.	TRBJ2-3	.	TGCGCCAGCAGCTCCGGGTCAGATACGCAGTATTTT	CASSSGSDTQYF